These 30 T cell receptor beta chains share one sample of origin, sequenced in a study of blood T cells in healthy people across ages. The use of a sample-barcoded 5' primer and a J-beta primer mix characterized a second PCR of roughly 7 to 12 cycles. TCRdb processed the 5' RACE reads anew with MiXCR; each CDR3 protein has one entry. The sample lists 800,000 to 1,300,000 distinct CDR3 sequences; approximately 26% were seen once. These records were also assigned to another study, of T cells of mothers and their children.

Source material: blood. The receptors derive from a girl aged 2-10 years in good health.

The gene calls are TRBV4-2 and TRBJ2-5; no reliable D call. Germline assignment: CDR1 LGHNA and CDR2 YNFKEQ. The germline V and J ends were trimmed by 4 bases and 1 base, with 13 bases remaining between them. The CDR3 totals 15 residues. CDR3: CASSLSPPAQETQYF. DNA of the CDR3: TGTGCCAGCAGCCTATCCCCCCCGGCCCAAGAGACCCAGTACTTC.

The chain combines TRBV4-2 with TRBJ2-1, with D uncertain. TRBJ2-5 matches the DNA end more closely, so the J call is doubtful. CDR3 length: 13 residues. Germline V gene lookup returns CDR1 LGHNA and CDR2 YNFKEQ. CDR3 amino acids: CASSQGAAETQYF. CDR3 bases: TGTGCCAGCAGCCAAGGGGCAGCCGAGACCCAGTACTTC.

CDR3: CASRMDRSYEQYF. CDR3 nucleotides: TGTGCCAGCAGGATGGACAGGTCCTACGAGCAGTACTTC. This chain joins TRBV2 and TRBJ2-7; 7 nucleotides align to TRBD1. The trim removed 6 bases at V and 1 base at J, leaving 3 bases unmatched. CDR1 is SNHLY, CDR2 FYNNEI, per germline. CDR3 length equals 13 residues. The complete variable domain, with remaining parts taken from reference TRBV2 and TRBJ2-7, reads EPEVTQTPSHQVTQMGQEVILRCVPISNHLYFYWYRQILGQKVEFLVSFYNNEISEKSEIFDDQFSVERPDGSNFTLKIRSTKLEDSAMYFCASRMDRSYEQYFGPGTRLTVT.

This chain connects TRBV12-3 or TRBV12-4 to TRBJ2-3, with 10 bases aligning to TRBD1. Trimming cost V 3 bases and J 13 bases; bases outside gene matches: 4. This CDR3 region has 12 residues. The CDR3: CASSFTGTGEYF. The CDR3 DNA reads TGTGCCAGCAGTTTTACCGGGACAGGGGAGTATTTT.

CDR3 sequence reads: CASSQDPRAGDTQYF. The CDR3 DNA follows: TGTGCCAGCAGCCAAGATCCCAGGGCGGGAGATACGCAGTATTTT. V gene TRBV3-1 combines with J gene TRBJ2-3; D possibly uses TRBD1 or TRBD2 (5 bases each). V was cut by 0 bases and J by 5 bases, with 12 bases left in between. The V gene's germline CDR1 is LGHDT and CDR2 YNNKEL (reference sequence). This CDR3 has 15 amino acids.

This clonotype was counted many times. The genes are TRBV20-1 and TRBJ2-5; 9 bases are shared with TRBD2. Germline lookup yields CDR1 DFQATT and CDR2 SNEGSKA (reference sequence). The CDR3 has 17 residues. J lost 6 bases, V lost 0 bases, and 14 bases had no gene match. The CDR3 protein is CSARDIGGGAGWKTQYF. As DNA, the CDR3 is TGCAGTGCTAGAGATATTGGCGGGGGGGCCGGGTGGAAGACCCAGTACTTC.

The chain employs TRBV4-2 and TRBJ2-5, with D perhaps matching TRBD2 (6 bases). The J call is uncertain, as TRBJ2-7 better fits the DNA end. The CDR3 has 15 residues. Germline CDR1 reads LGHNA; CDR2 reads YNFKEQ. The CDR3 loop is CASSQDWDSVYEQYF. CDR3 bases: TGTGCCAGCAGCCAAGATTGGGACTCTGTCTACGAGCAGTACTTC.

This clonotype was found a few times. The chain joins TRBV5-1 to TRBJ1-5, with 9 nucleotides matching TRBD1. The length of the CDR3 is 14 residues. The germline gives CDR1 SGHRS, CDR2 YFSETQ. V lost 3 bases, J lost 5 bases, and 3 bases stayed unmatched. CDR3: CASSWGTGYQPQHF. The DNA for the CDR3 is TGCGCCAGCAGCTGGGGGACAGGGTATCAGCCCCAGCATTTT. Full variable domain (rest looked up from reference TRBV5-1 and TRBJ1-5): KAGVTQTPRYLIKTRGQQVTLSCSPISGHRSVSWYQQTPGQGLQFLFEYFSETQRNKGNFPGRFSGRQFSNSRSEMNVSTLELGDSALYLCASSWGTGYQPQHFGDGTRLSIL.

This clonotype has ten or more counts. The V and J genes are TRBV6-5 and TRBJ2-3; D call uncertain. This CDR3 spans 15 amino acids. CDR1 and CDR2 (germline): MNHEY, SVGAGI. The V end was cut by 2 bases, the J end by 0 bases, with 9 bases between. The CDR3 coding sequence is TGTGCCAGCAGTTACGTAACGACTAGCACAGATACGCAGTATTTT. It encodes CASSYVTTSTDTQYF.

This clonotype was found a few times. The V call is TRBV10-3, the J call TRBJ1-2, with D uncertain. Germline V CDR1 and CDR2: ENHRY, SYGVKD. The V and J ends lost 2 bases and 8 bases respectively, with 6 bases between them. The CDR3 runs to 11 residues. The CDR3 DNA reads as TGTGCCATCAGTGAGAACCCCGGCTACACCTTC. Amino acids: CAISENPGYTF.

The rearrangement uses TRBV9 and TRBJ2-1; D might be TRBD1 (5 bases). The DNA end favors TRBJ2-5, so the J call may be wrong. Germline loops: CDR1 SGDLS, CDR2 YYNGEE. This CDR3 is 14 amino acids long. The DNA for the CDR3 is TGTGCCAGCGGAATGGCAGGGATCCCAGAGACCCAGTACTTC. Translated: CASGMAGIPETQYF.

The chain combines TRBV9 with TRBJ2-5; TRBD2 aligns across 9 bases. Germline V gene data show CDR1 as SGDLS and CDR2 as YYNGEE. The trim removed 4 bases at V and 1 base at J, leaving 2 bases unmatched. This CDR3 comprises 14 residues. The CDR3 region is CASSMGLAQETQYF. CDR3 bases: TGTGCCAGCAGCATGGGACTAGCCCAAGAGACCCAGTACTTC.

The rearrangement joins TRBV7-3 to TRBJ2-1, with a tentative D call TRBD2 (5 bases). Trimming removed 4 bases at V and 6 bases at J, with 19 bases between. The V gene's germline CDR1 is SGHTA and CDR2 FQGTGA. CDR3 length: 16 residues. The DNA of the CDR3 is TGTGCCAGCAGCTCTGAGGGCGGGCTTGTCTCCAATGAGCAGTTCTTC. Translating it yields CASSSEGGLVSNEQFF.

This clonotype was observed a handful of times. The chain has TRBV7-2 and TRBJ2-5; D is uncertain. Germline loops: CDR1 SGHTA, CDR2 FQGNSA. V was clipped by 5 bases and J by 5 bases, with 12 bases between them. The CDR3 covers 13 residues. The chain's CDR3 is CASSPQVGETQYF. DNA for the CDR3: TGTGCCAGCAGCCCACAAGTAGGGGAGACCCAGTACTTC. Using reference TRBV7-2 and TRBJ2-5 for the parts outside the CDR3, the full variable domain is GAGVSQSPSNKVTEKGKDVELRCDPISGHTALYWYRQSLGQGLEFLIYFQGNSAPDKSGLPSDRFSAERTGGSVSTLTIQRTQQEDSAVYLCASSPQVGETQYFGPGTRLLVL.

The chain joins TRBV5-5 to TRBJ2-5; D ambiguous. The DNA end is a closer match to TRBJ2-7, so the J assignment may be wrong. This CDR3 contains 12 residues. CDR1 is SGHKS and CDR2 is YYEKEE in the germline V gene (reference sequence). The CDR3 bases are TGTGCCAGCAGCTTTTCAACGGTCGAGCAGTACTTC. Translation: CASSFSTVEQYF.

This clonotype was seen more than once but under ten times. The chain couples TRBV6-5 to TRBJ1-1; 7 positions agree with TRBD1. Germline V gene data show CDR1 as MNHEY and CDR2 as SVGAGI. The CDR3 extends over 13 amino acids. V gave up 4 bases and J gave up 9 bases; unmatched junction bases: 8. The CDR3 spells CASSFRDSRQAFF. Written as DNA, the CDR3 is TGTGCCAGCAGTTTCCGGGACAGCAGACAAGCTTTCTTT.

Only a few counts were recorded for this clonotype. CDR3 amino acids: CSARGGAKNIQYF. DNA for the CDR3: TGCAGTGCTCGAGGTGGGGCCAAAAACATTCAGTACTTC. The chain links TRBV20-1 to TRBJ2-4; D call uncertain. V was cut by 5 bases and J by 1 base, with 9 bases left in between. The CDR3 covers 13 residues. Germline values: CDR1 DFQATT, CDR2 SNEGSKA (reference sequence).

The gene calls are TRBV3-1 and TRBJ1-4, with D perhaps TRBD1 (6 bases). Trimming shortened V by 0 bases and J by 5 bases, and 13 bases separated the two germline ends. Germline V gene lookup returns CDR1 LGHDT and CDR2 YNNKEL (reference sequence). CDR3 length: 16 residues. DNA of the CDR3: TGTGCCAGCAGCCAAGAGAGGCGAACAGGGAATGAAAAACTGTTTTTT. Translating gives CASSQERRTGNEKLFF.

Many counts were recorded for this clonotype. The rearrangement uses TRBV29-1 and TRBJ2-7, with D perhaps matching TRBD1 (6 bases). The germline V gene has CDR1 SQVTM and CDR2 ANQGSEA. Trimming removed 2 bases at V and 2 bases at J, with 13 bases between. This CDR3 has 14 amino acids. This CDR3 is CSVELIDRPYEQYF. The CDR3 region has the DNA TGCAGCGTTGAACTCATAGACAGGCCCTACGAGCAGTACTTC.

The rearrangement links TRBV29-1 to TRBJ2-2, with D unresolved. The V end lost 6 bases, the J end lost 5 bases, and 7 bases lay between the germline ends. CDR3 length equals 11 residues. Looked up from germline, CDR1 is SQVTM and CDR2 is ANQGSEA. The CDR3 bases are TGCAGCGTGATCAGTACCGGGGAGCTGTTTTTT. Its translation is CSVISTGELFF.

Ten or more counts support this clonotype. V usage is TRBV20-1 and J usage is TRBJ2-7, with TRBD1 as a possible D gene (5 bases). Germline CDR1 is DFQATT and CDR2 is SNEGSKA (reference sequence). Deletions cut 0 bases from V and 4 bases from J, with 13 bases between. The CDR3 loop spans 14 amino acids. The CDR3 sequence: CSARDRQGIYEQYF. The CDR3 DNA reads TGCAGTGCTAGAGATCGCCAGGGAATTTACGAGCAGTACTTC.

CDR3 sequence: CASSTRDTQYF. CDR3 nucleotide sequence: TGTGCCAGCAGTACAAGGGATACGCAGTATTTT. The chain carries TRBV6-5 and TRBJ2-3; the D is unclear. Looked up from germline, CDR1 is MNHEY and CDR2 is SVGAGI. V was cut by 5 bases and J by 6 bases, with 6 bases left in between. The CDR3 has 11 amino acids.

This sequence joins TRBV4-1 and TRBJ1-2, with a tentative D call TRBD1 (6 bases). CDR1 is MGHRA, CDR2 YSYEKL, per germline. V lost 4 bases and J 5 bases, leaving 23 bases between the germline ends. The CDR3 contains 17 residues. The CDR3 bases are TGCGCCAGCAGCCCCCTCCTCGTACAGGGAACCTATTATGGCTACACCTTC. Protein sequence: CASSPLLVQGTYYGYTF.

This clonotype occurred a few times. J is TRBJ1-1 and V is TRBV6-2 or TRBV6-3, with D unresolved. The CDR3 has 14 residues. Germline loops: CDR1 MNHEY, CDR2 SVGEGT. With 3 bases removed from V and 4 bases from J, the gap between germline ends came to 12 bases. This chain's CDR3 is CASSYRAGSTEAFF. In DNA, the CDR3 is TGTGCCAGCAGTTATCGGGCGGGGTCCACTGAAGCTTTCTTT.

The chain uses TRBV14 and TRBJ2-7; either TRBD1 or TRBD2 may supply D (5 bases each). V lost 5 bases and J 0 bases, leaving 17 bases between the germline ends. The germline gives CDR1 SGHDN, CDR2 FVKESK. This CDR3 region has 16 residues. Written as DNA, the CDR3 is TGTGCCAGCAGCGCTTACTCCGGGACGGGCTCCTACGAGCAGTACTTC. It encodes CASSAYSGTGSYEQYF.

This clonotype turned up a few times. The V call is TRBV14, the J call TRBJ2-1, with TRBD1 matching 7 bases. V lost 3 bases to trimming and J lost 4 bases; unmatched junction nucleotides: 6. This CDR3 spans 15 amino acids. CDR1 and CDR2 (germline): SGHDN, FVKESK. CDR3 DNA sequence: TGTGCCAGCAGCCATACAGGGGAGTGGTACAATGAGCAGTTCTTC. This translates into CASSHTGEWYNEQFF. The variable domain in full, completed from reference TRBV14 and TRBJ2-1, reads EAGVTQFPSHSVIEKGQTVTLRCDPISGHDNLYWYRRVMGKEIKFLLHFVKESKQDESGMPNNRFLAERTGGTYSTLKVQPAELEDSGVYFCASSHTGEWYNEQFFGPGTRLTVL.

The rearrangement joins TRBV29-1 to TRBJ2-7; D is perhaps TRBD1 (6 bases). Trimming stripped 4 bases from V and 0 bases from J, with 10 bases between. This CDR3 comprises 13 residues. Germline-derived CDR1 and CDR2 are SQVTM and ANQGSEA. The CDR3 sequence: CSVGGRGSYEQYF. CDR3 nucleotide sequence: TGCAGCGTTGGTGGCAGGGGCTCCTACGAGCAGTACTTC.

The chain is built from TRBV20-1 and TRBJ2-5; D is uncertain. The germline V gene has CDR1 DFQATT and CDR2 SNEGSKA (reference sequence). The CDR3 is 13 amino acids. Deletions cut 6 bases from V and 3 bases from J, with 14 bases between. CDR3 nucleotides: TGCAGTGCGAGTGGGTCTGTAAAAGAGACCCAGTACTTC. This sequence encodes CSASGSVKETQYF.

The chain has TRBV20-1 and TRBJ2-5; D could derive from TRBD1 or TRBD2 (7 bases each). Germline lookup yields CDR1 DFQATT and CDR2 SNEGSKA (reference sequence). Trimming pared 6 bases from V and 11 bases from J, leaving 25 bases between. The CDR3 length is 14 residues. CDR3 sequence: CSARRQGGFAEQYF. The CDR3 DNA follows: TGCAGTGCGCGCCGACAGGGAGGGTTTGCGGAGCAGTACTTC.

The rearrangement joins TRBV7-9 to TRBJ1-4; D not resolved. This CDR3 is built from 16 residues. Germline V gene data show CDR1 as SEHNR and CDR2 as FQNEAQ (reference sequence). The germline V and J ends were trimmed by 4 bases and 8 bases, with 20 bases remaining between them. This CDR3 reads CASSSSGLRAGEKLFF. CDR3 DNA: TGTGCCAGCAGCTCTTCAGGCCTTAGGGCGGGCGAAAAACTGTTTTTT.